The 24 T cell receptor beta chains reported below all come from one sample, sequenced in a study of blood T cell repertoires in COVID-19. Here immunoSEQ multiplex PCR was the method, and the copy in TCRdb shows in-frame clones only, minus some. There are roughly 80,000 clones in the sample; around 69% occur only once, and approximately 15% lies in the top ten. The material sequenced was peripheral blood. The receptors come from a man aged 70-80 years with active or convalescent COVID-19.

The chain has TRBV7-9 and TRBJ1-1; TRBD1 is a possible D gene (6 bases). Between the trimmed V and J ends, which lost 2 bases and 1 base, there was a span of 11 bases. The CDR3 has 15 amino acids. Per the germline V gene, CDR1 is SEHNR and CDR2 is FQNEAQ (reference sequence). The CDR3 nucleotides are TGTGCCAGCAGCTTAAAGGGACACCAGAACACTGAAGCTTTCTTT. Protein sequence: CASSLKGHQNTEAFF. Variable domain in full (rest from reference TRBV7-9 and TRBJ1-1): DTGVSQNPRHKITKRGQNVTFRCDPISEHNRLYWYRQTLGQGPEFLTYFQNEAQLEKSRLLSDRFSAERPKGSFSTLEIQRTEQGDSAMYLCASSLKGHQNTEAFFGQGTRLTVV.

The chain joins TRBV9 to TRBJ1-2; D perhaps matches TRBD1 (5 bases). CDR1 is SGDLS, CDR2 YYNGEE, per germline. This CDR3 has 16 amino acids. V shed 0 bases and J shed 8 bases, with 20 bases lying between them. The CDR3 DNA reads TGTGCCAGCAGCGTAGATCAGGGAGGTGCGGGAGAAGGCTACACCTTC. Protein sequence: CASSVDQGGAGEGYTF.

The chain couples TRBV6-6 to TRBJ2-1, with D unclear. Germline V CDR1 and CDR2: MNHNY, SVGAGI (reference sequence). There are 12 residues in the CDR3. The V end was cut by 10 bases, the J end by 6 bases, with 13 bases between. The CDR3: CAIGSPGNEQFF. The DNA of the CDR3 is TGTGCCATCGGCAGCCCGGGCAATGAGCAGTTCTTC.

The chain uses TRBV18 and TRBJ1-3, with D possibly matching TRBD1 (5 bases). V was cut by 4 bases and J by 1 base, with 14 bases left in between. Germline-derived CDR1 and CDR2 are KGHSH and LQKENI. The CDR3 runs to 16 residues. CDR3 sequence (DNA): TGTGCCAGCTCACGAGCAGTCGGGGGGTCTGGAAACACCATATATTTT. It translates to CASSRAVGGSGNTIYF.

The chain's CDR3 is CASSERVGTGKYNEQFF. The CDR3 DNA reads TGTGCCAGCAGTGAAAGGGTGGGGACAGGAAAGTACAATGAGCAGTTCTTC. The chain has TRBV6-1 and TRBJ2-1; 8 nucleotides match TRBD1. The length of the CDR3 is 17 residues. CDR1 is MNHNS and CDR2 is SASEGT in the germline V gene. V lost 2 bases and J lost 4; bases outside the gene matches: 10.

The chain recombines TRBV28 with TRBJ1-4; D is ambiguous. The germline V and J ends were trimmed by 8 bases and 8 bases, with 12 bases remaining between them. This CDR3 is built from 12 residues. Germline CDR1 and CDR2: MDHEN and SYDVKM. The CDR3 region is CASRHQEEKLFF. The CDR3 region has the DNA TGTGCCAGCCGCCACCAGGAAGAAAAACTGTTTTTT.

The chain recombines TRBV10-3 with TRBJ1-2; D not certain. The CDR3 extends over 13 amino acids. In germline, CDR1 is ENHRY, CDR2 SYGVKD. The germline V and J ends were trimmed by 10 bases and 2 bases, with 14 bases remaining between them. The CDR3 sequence: CATPSRANYGYTF. The CDR3 DNA sequence: TGTGCCACCCCATCTCGAGCGAACTATGGCTACACCTTC.

The genes are TRBV11-2 and TRBJ1-3; 8 bases line up with TRBD1. The CDR3 length is 17 residues. Trimming at V came to 6 bases and at J to 0 bases, leaving 10 bases not matched to a gene. Germline CDR1 reads SGHAT; CDR2 reads FQNNGV. The DNA for the CDR3 is TGTGCCAGCAGATTCGGCACAGGGGGGTACTCTGGAAACACCATATATTTT. It specifies CASRFGTGGYSGNTIYF.

The V gene is TRBV28, the J gene TRBJ1-2; 8 nucleotides match TRBD1. Germline CDR1 MDHEN, CDR2 SYDVKM. V shed 6 bases, J shed 0 bases, and the junction held 12 bases outside the gene matches. The CDR3 runs to 17 residues. CDR3 residues: CASSFRTGREANYGYTF. The CDR3 region has the DNA TGTGCCAGCAGCTTCCGGACAGGGAGGGAGGCTAACTATGGCTACACCTTC.

V usage is TRBV6-5 and J usage is TRBJ2-7, with TRBD1 matching over 12 bases. In germline, CDR1 is MNHEY, CDR2 SVGAGI. With 6 bases clipped from V and 4 bases from J, the junction kept 7 bases outside the gene matches. The CDR3 has 15 residues. Here the CDR3 reads CASSHRDRGLYEQYF. CDR3 nucleotides: TGTGCCAGCAGCCATCGGGACAGGGGGCTGTACGAGCAGTACTTC.

J is TRBJ2-5 and V is TRBV5-5; 15 nucleotides line up with TRBD2. CDR1 and CDR2 from the germline V gene are SGHKS and YYEKEE (reference sequence). Trimming at V came to 4 bases and at J to 4 bases, leaving 5 bases not matched to a gene. This CDR3 contains 16 residues. CDR3 loop: CASSPGLAGGGETQYF. The CDR3, as DNA: TGTGCCAGCAGCCCGGGACTAGCGGGGGGCGGAGAGACCCAGTACTTC. Supplemented by reference TRBV5-5 and TRBJ2-5, the full variable domain reads DAGVTQSPTHLIKTRGQQVTLRCSPISGHKSVSWYQQVLGQGPQFIFQYYEKEERGRGNFPDRFSARQFPNYSSELNVNALLLGDSALYLCASSPGLAGGGETQYFGPGTRLLVL.

The chain is built from TRBV30 and TRBJ2-5; TRBD2 is a possible D gene (5 bases). This CDR3 contains 13 residues. Deletions cut 4 bases from V and 2 bases from J, with 11 bases between. The germline V gene encodes CDR1 GTSNPN and CDR2 SVGIG (reference sequence). CDR3 DNA: TGTGCCTGGACCAAGGACTCTCAAGAGACCCAGTACTTC. It yields the protein CAWTKDSQETQYF.

The chain uses TRBV5-1 and TRBJ1-3; D is possibly TRBD1 (6 bases). The CDR3 covers 13 residues. The germline V gene encodes CDR1 SGHRS and CDR2 YFSETQ. This CDR3 reads CAERGAPGNTIYF. CDR3 sequence (DNA): TGCGCAGAGCGGGGGGCGCCTGGAAACACCATATATTTT.

V gene TRBV19 combines with J gene TRBJ2-1; D is ambiguous. CDR3 length: 15 residues. Trimming stripped 5 bases from V and 2 bases from J, with 13 bases between. Germline loops: CDR1 LNHDA, CDR2 SQIVND (reference sequence). The CDR3 nucleotides read TGTGCCAGTAGTCGATCATCGAACACCTACAATGAGCAGTTCTTC. Amino acid sequence: CASSRSSNTYNEQFF. Full variable domain (rest looked up from reference TRBV19 and TRBJ2-1): DGGITQSPKYLFRKEGQNVTLSCEQNLNHDAMYWYRQDPGQGLRLIYYSQIVNDFQKGDIAEGYSVSREKKESFPLTVTSAQKNPTAFYLCASSRSSNTYNEQFFGPGTRLTVL.

The V and J genes are TRBV24-1 and TRBJ2-3, with 8 positions matching TRBD2. There are 14 residues in the CDR3. Germline V gene lookup returns CDR1 KGHDR and CDR2 SFDVKD. With V trimmed by 12 bases and J by 4 bases, 11 bases remained unmatched. The CDR3 DNA reads TGTGCCGCAACCGGGACTAGGGGAGCAGATACGCAGTATTTT. Its protein is CAATGTRGADTQYF.

This chain joins TRBV5-4 and TRBJ1-2; D possibly corresponds to TRBD1 (6 bases). V lost 4 bases and J lost 4, with 26 bases in between. The germline V gene has CDR1 SGHNT and CDR2 YYREEE (reference sequence). The CDR3 totals 18 residues. CDR3 DNA: TGTGCCAGCAGCGTATTCCGGGACAAGGGGCTTCTTAGCTATGGCTACACCTTC. This sequence encodes CASSVFRDKGLLSYGYTF.

The CDR3 region has the DNA TGTGCCAGTAGTATAGGGTCTGGGACAGGGGGCCTGAACACTGAAGCTTTCTTT. It yields the protein CASSIGSGTGGLNTEAFF. The chain recombines TRBV19 with TRBJ1-1, with 12 bases lining up with TRBD1. Germline V gene sequence: CDR1 LNHDA, CDR2 SQIVND (reference sequence). V gave up 1 base and J gave up 0 bases; unmatched junction bases: 6. This CDR3 spans 18 amino acids.

This chain joins TRBV7-6 and TRBJ2-2, with 9 positions matching TRBD1. V shed 6 bases, J shed 4 bases, and the junction held 3 bases outside the gene matches. The CDR3 is 14 amino acids. The germline V gene has CDR1 SGHVS and CDR2 FNYEAQ. The CDR3 DNA reads TGTGCCAGCAGTTACAGGGGGCCCACCGGGGAGCTGTTTTTT. Translation: CASSYRGPTGELFF. The full variable domain, completed using reference TRBV7-6 and TRBJ2-2, is GAGVSQSPRYKVTKRGQDVALRCDPISGHVSLYWYRQALGQGPEFLTYFNYEAQQDKSGLPNDRFSAERPEGSISTLTIQRTEQRDSAMYRCASSYRGPTGELFFGEGSRLTVL.

This chain joins TRBV2 and TRBJ1-4; 9 bases fit TRBD1. The CDR3 has 15 residues. Per germline, CDR1 SNHLY and CDR2 FYNNEI. With 7 bases clipped from V and 3 bases from J, the junction kept 6 bases outside the gene matches. CDR3 sequence reads: CASIHRDRANEKLFF. CDR3 coding DNA: TGTGCCAGCATTCACCGGGACAGGGCTAATGAAAAACTGTTTTTT.

The gene calls are TRBV7-9 and TRBJ2-5; 10 bases fit TRBD2. The trim removed 1 base at V and 3 bases at J, leaving 2 bases unmatched. CDR3 size: 15 residues. Germline loops: CDR1 SEHNR, CDR2 FQNEAQ (reference sequence). This chain's CDR3 is CASSLVLAGEETQYF. The CDR3 coding sequence is TGTGCCAGCAGCTTAGTGCTAGCGGGGGAAGAGACCCAGTACTTC.

This clone was seen once. The V call is TRBV3-1 (or the pseudogene TRBV3-2), the J call TRBJ2-2; 10 nucleotides match TRBD2. The CDR3 contains 15 residues. J was trimmed by 7 bases and V by 4 bases; bases with no gene match: 6. Germline V gives CDR1 LGHDT, CDR2 YNNKEL (reference sequence). The CDR3 DNA sequence: TGTGCCAGCAGCCTCCAGCGGGGGGGAGGCGGGGAGCTGTTTTTT. Translation: CASSLQRGGGGELFF.

DNA for the CDR3: TGTGCCAGCAGCCAAGTGGGGGCAGGGCCGTACGAGCAGTACTTC. Translated: CASSQVGAGPYEQYF. V is TRBV4-2 and J is TRBJ2-7; a possible D gene is TRBD1 (6 bases). Trimming left V 1 base short and J 4 bases short, with 14 bases between. Germline V gives CDR1 LGHNA, CDR2 YNFKEQ. This CDR3 has 15 amino acids.

V and J are TRBV27 and TRBJ1-6, with unresolved D. Trimming cost V 6 bases and J 0 bases, with 9 bases left between them. Germline V gene lookup returns CDR1 MNHEY and CDR2 SMNVEV (reference sequence). The CDR3 is 15 amino acids. In DNA form, the CDR3 reads TGTGCCAGCAGAACACGGAGCTCCTATAATTCACCCCTCCACTTT. Protein product: CASRTRSSYNSPLHF.

V is TRBV21-1 and J is TRBJ1-5. TRBV21-1 is a listed pseudogene. CDR3 length: 12 amino acids. The CDR3 nucleotides are TGTGCCAGCAGCACTCGGGATGGGGCCCAGCATTTT. Residues: CASSTRDGAQHF.